The 26 T cell receptor beta chains given below trace back to one sample, sequenced in a study of shared clonotypes between healthy human individuals (dated by TCRdb to the early 2020s). The receptor library was made with the immunoSEQ multiplex PCR assay. In its TCRdb copy, this immuneACCESS table keeps in-frame sequences only and misses some clones. Where compared with another copy, unresolved V genes explain less than half of these, and the others have no known cause. The sample table records 950,000 to 1,200,000 clones; roughly 77% of these occur just once. Of the sample, 0.7% to 0.95% is held by the ten largest clones. The specimen sequenced was memory CD4+ T cells from PBMCs. The meaning of the sample's cell subset or site label: CD45RA-negative fraction. These receptors originate from a man aged 18-30 years in good health. Some clones in this sample may be carry-over from other donors' samples.

The J gene is TRBJ2-7, the V gene TRBV19, with D possibly being TRBD2 (7 bases). The CDR3 totals 15 residues. V was cut by 3 bases and J by 1 base, with 13 bases left in between. Germline CDR1 reads LNHDA; CDR2 reads SQIVND (reference sequence). The CDR3 region has the DNA TGTGCCAGTAGTATGGGCAGGGGAGGGTCCTACGAGCAGTACTTC. Translated, it gives CASSMGRGGSYEQYF.

This chain links TRBV6-1 with TRBJ2-7, with no clear D. Germline V CDR1 and CDR2: MNHNS, SASEGT. The CDR3 extends over 15 amino acids. Trimming left V 1 base short and J 2 bases short, with 12 bases between. CDR3 sequence (DNA): TGTGCCAGCAGTGAAGACGTGGGCCGGGCCTACGAGCAGTACTTC. Translated: CASSEDVGRAYEQYF.

V and J are TRBV11-1 and TRBJ2-1, with D perhaps TRBD1 or TRBD2 (5 bases each). This CDR3 region has 15 residues. CDR1 and CDR2 from the germline V gene are SGHAT and FQDESV (reference sequence). V was pared by 5 bases and J by 4 bases, with 15 bases between. CDR3 DNA sequence: TGTGCCAGCAGCAGGGACGGTCCTTCGTACAATGAGCAGTTCTTC. It is translated as CASSRDGPSYNEQFF.

The CDR3 reads CASSSTSDRDEQYF. The CDR3, as DNA: TGTGCCAGCAGCTCCACATCGGACAGGGACGAGCAGTACTTC. The rearrangement links TRBV11-3 to TRBJ2-7; 8 nucleotides line up with TRBD1. Germline CDR1 SGHNT, CDR2 YENEEA. Trimming at V came to 4 bases and at J to 5 bases, leaving 7 bases not matched to a gene. The length of the CDR3 is 14 residues. Variable domain in full (rest from reference TRBV11-3 and TRBJ2-7): EAGVVQSPRYKIIEKKQPVAFWCNPISGHNTLYWYLQNLGQGPELLIRYENEEAVDDSQLPKDRFSAERLKGVDSTLKIQPAELGDSAVYLCASSSTSDRDEQYFGPGTRLTVT.

The chain employs TRBV6-5 and TRBJ2-1; 13 nucleotides align to TRBD2. The CDR3 totals 16 residues. The V segment lost 2 bases and the J segment 8 bases; nucleotides outside the gene matches: 6. Germline V gene data show CDR1 as MNHEY and CDR2 as SVGAGI. The CDR3 sequence: CASSYGLAGVMDEQFF. CDR3 nucleotide sequence: TGTGCCAGCAGTTACGGACTAGCGGGAGTAATGGATGAGCAGTTCTTC.

J is TRBJ1-2 and V is TRBV19; D is possibly TRBD1 (6 bases). CDR1 LNHDA and CDR2 SQIVND come from the germline V gene (reference sequence). CDR3 length: 14 amino acids. The V end lost 10 bases, the J end lost 2 bases, and 17 bases lay between the germline ends. As DNA, the CDR3 is TGTGCCACCGAGAAATCCGGGACAAACTATGGCTACACCTTC. This encodes CATEKSGTNYGYTF.

The CDR3: CAAGTRGAYEQYF. The CDR3 DNA is TGTGCTGCAGGGACTCGAGGGGCCTACGAGCAGTACTTC. The chain links TRBV19 to TRBJ2-7, with D tentatively TRBD2 (6 bases). This CDR3 contains 13 residues. CDR1 is LNHDA, CDR2 SQIVND, per germline (reference sequence).

The chain is built from TRBV7-9 and TRBJ2-7; D uncertain. Germline loops: CDR1 SEHNR, CDR2 FQNEAQ (reference sequence). Trimming took 5 bases from V and 0 from J, leaving 14 bases between them. The CDR3 is 15 residues long. The chain's CDR3 is CASSILGVSSYEQYF. In DNA, the CDR3 is TGTGCCAGCAGCATTCTTGGGGTAAGCTCCTACGAGCAGTACTTC.

V gene TRBV28 combines with J gene TRBJ1-6; TRBD1 agrees at 9 bases. CDR3 length: 15 residues. Germline values: CDR1 MDHEN, CDR2 SYDVKM. V was pared by 5 bases and J by 7 bases, with 6 bases of the junction left unmatched. The CDR3 region is CASSGTGGPNSPLHF. The CDR3 nucleotides are TGTGCCAGCAGTGGAACAGGGGGCCCCAATTCACCCCTCCACTTT.

V is TRBV11-1 and J is TRBJ1-1, with D possibly TRBD1 on 6 matching bases. CDR3 length: 16 residues. Germline V gives CDR1 SGHAT, CDR2 FQDESV (reference sequence). V was shortened by 2 bases and J by 0 bases, with 13 bases between the two germline ends. The CDR3 DNA sequence: TGTGCCAGCAGCTTAAGGGGGGGATCTATGAACACTGAAGCTTTCTTT. Its translation: CASSLRGGSMNTEAFF.

The chain carries TRBV19 and TRBJ1-2; D unclear. V was cut by 6 bases and J by 5 bases, with 13 bases left in between. CDR1 and CDR2 from the germline V gene are LNHDA and SQIVND (reference sequence). The CDR3 totals 13 residues. The CDR3 DNA reads TGTGCCAGTAGCTCGACACCTCGGTATGGCTACACCTTC. This encodes CASSSTPRYGYTF.

Details on this clone: Additional DNA sequences in this sample encode the identical CDR3. V gene TRBV7-6 combines with J gene TRBJ2-3; D possibly corresponds to TRBD2 (5 bases). The CDR3 is made up of 13 amino acids. CDR1 SGHVS and CDR2 FNYEAQ come from the germline V gene. V shed 4 bases and J shed 1 base, with 6 bases lying between them. CDR3 region: CASSSRGTDTQYF. DNA for the CDR3: TGTGCCAGCAGCTCGAGGGGCACAGATACGCAGTATTTT. Supplemented by reference TRBV7-6 and TRBJ2-3, the full variable domain reads GAGVSQSPRYKVTKRGQDVALRCDPISGHVSLYWYRQALGQGPEFLTYFNYEAQQDKSGLPNDRFSAERPEGSISTLTIQRTEQRDSAMYRCASSSRGTDTQYFGPGTRLTVL.

As regards this clone: The same CDR3 can be traced to other DNA sequences in this sample. The DNA for the CDR3 is TGTGCCAGTAGTATAGTCGGGACAGCTAACTATGGCTACACCTTC. Translating gives CASSIVGTANYGYTF. This chain joins TRBV19 and TRBJ1-2; TRBD1 aligns across 7 bases. CDR1 and CDR2 from the germline V gene are LNHDA and SQIVND (reference sequence). The trim removed 1 base at V and 0 bases at J, leaving 2 bases unmatched. This CDR3 is 15 amino acids long. Filled out from reference TRBV19 and TRBJ1-2, the complete variable domain reads DGGITQSPKYLFRKEGQNVTLSCEQNLNHDAMYWYRQDPGQGLRLIYYSQIVNDFQKGDIAEGYSVSREKKESFPLTVTSAQKNPTAFYLCASSIVGTANYGYTFGSGTRLTVV.

V and J are TRBV7-8 and TRBJ2-1; TRBD2 aligns across 8 bases. This CDR3 has 15 amino acids. With 3 bases clipped from V and 4 bases from J, the junction kept 5 bases outside the gene matches. Germline V gene data show CDR1 as SGHVS and CDR2 as FQNEAQ. The CDR3 nucleotides are TGTGCCAGCAGCTTTGGTAGCGGGGCTTACAATGAGCAGTTCTTC. Residues: CASSFGSGAYNEQFF.

The rearrangement joins TRBV29-1 to TRBJ1-2; perhaps TRBD1 as D (6 bases). Trimming cost V 4 bases and J 4 bases, with 19 bases left between them. CDR1 is SQVTM and CDR2 is ANQGSEA in the germline V gene. This CDR3 has 15 residues. The chain's CDR3 is CSVGPLTGQPYGYTF. The CDR3 coding sequence is TGCAGCGTTGGACCCCTGACAGGACAACCCTATGGCTACACCTTC.

V gene TRBV28 combines with J gene TRBJ1-5; D remains unclear. The CDR3 totals 13 residues. Germline CDR1 is MDHEN and CDR2 is SYDVKM. The germline V and J ends were trimmed by 3 bases and 3 bases, with 6 bases remaining between them. The CDR3 DNA reads as TGTGCCAGCAGTTTCGGGATCAATCAGCCCCAGCATTTT. This translates into CASSFGINQPQHF.

To note about this clone: A single base is all that separates this from a far larger clone, so a read error is likely. This sample includes further DNA sequences coding for the same CDR3. V is TRBV7-3 and J is TRBJ1-1, with D possibly matching TRBD1 (5 bases). The CDR3 has 13 amino acids. Germline values: CDR1 SGHTA, CDR2 FQGTGA. Trimming shortened V by 2 bases and J by 4 bases, and 8 bases separated the two germline ends. The CDR3 coding sequence is TGTGCCAGCAGCTTACAGCAGGGCACTGAAGCTTTCTTT. It translates to CASSLQQGTEAFF.

The CDR3 coding sequence is TGCGCCAGCAGCTTTGGCGTGAGCTCCTACAATGAGCAGTTCTTC. It is translated as CASSFGVSSYNEQFF. The chain couples TRBV5-1 to TRBJ2-1; D ambiguous. The CDR3 spans 15 residues. Trimming removed 2 bases at V and 0 bases at J, with 9 bases between. Germline V lookup: CDR1 SGHRS, CDR2 YFSETQ.

Ten or more counts support this clone. The chain carries TRBV30 and TRBJ2-7; D is undetermined. Germline loops: CDR1 GTSNPN, CDR2 SVGIG (reference sequence). The CDR3 is made up of 14 amino acids. The germline V and J ends were trimmed by 4 bases and 3 bases, with 16 bases remaining between them. The CDR3 coding sequence is TGTGCCTGGACCCCTCCCCCCCTGAGCTACGAGCAGTACTTC. Protein sequence: CAWTPPPLSYEQYF.

This clone was recorded only once. The chain carries TRBV5-1 and TRBJ1-3; no clear D gene. This CDR3 contains 15 residues. Trimming cost V 5 bases and J 0 bases, with 12 bases left between them. Germline V CDR1 and CDR2: SGHRS, YFSETQ. In DNA form, the CDR3 reads TGCGCCAGCAGGCCCGACCCCAGCTCTGGAAACACCATATATTTT. Amino acid sequence: CASRPDPSSGNTIYF.

The chain recombines TRBV2 with TRBJ1-1; 8 positions match TRBD1. The CDR3 covers 14 residues. Per germline, CDR1 SNHLY and CDR2 FYNNEI. V lost 6 bases, J lost 6 bases, and 9 bases stayed unmatched. Written as DNA, the CDR3 is TGTGCCAGCAGCGTAATACAGGGGGATTCTGAAGCTTTCTTT. Translating gives CASSVIQGDSEAFF.

This chain uses TRBV28 with TRBJ2-7, with D possibly matching TRBD1 (6 bases). Looked up from germline, CDR1 is MDHEN and CDR2 is SYDVKM. Trimming took off 8 bases at V and 0 bases at J, with 17 bases between the two ends. This CDR3 comprises 15 residues. CDR3 sequence (DNA): TGTGCCAGCGGGATAATCTCAGGGGCCTCCTACGAGCAGTACTTC. It is translated as CASGIISGASYEQYF.

The chain links TRBV21-1 to TRBJ2-4; the D segment call TRBD1 is taken from the table without a DNA check. TRBV21-1 is classified as a pseudogene. The CDR3 consists of 13 residues. In DNA form, the CDR3 reads TGTGCCAGCAGACAGGTAACTAAAAACATTCAGTACTTC. This codes for CASRQVTKNIQYF.

This clone was seen a handful of times. The V and J genes are TRBV19 and TRBJ2-1; 12 nucleotides agree with TRBD1. Germline V gives CDR1 LNHDA, CDR2 SQIVND (reference sequence). The length of the CDR3 is 17 residues. The V and J ends lost 9 bases and 6 bases, in that order; junction bases with no gene match: 15. This CDR3 reads CASDRGRDRGRGNEQFF. CDR3 sequence (DNA): TGTGCCAGCGATCGCGGCCGGGACAGGGGGCGCGGCAATGAGCAGTTCTTC.

The chain is built from TRBV2 and TRBJ1-3; D remains unclear. Germline V gene lookup returns CDR1 SNHLY and CDR2 FYNNEI. Trimming shortened V by 2 bases and J by 2 bases, and 7 bases separated the two germline ends. This CDR3 is built from 14 residues. The CDR3 sequence is CASSEQPAGNTIYF. In nucleotides, the CDR3 is TGTGCCAGCAGTGAACAACCCGCTGGAAACACCATATATTTT.

The chain combines TRBV7-2 with TRBJ2-3, with 11 bases aligning to TRBD2. This CDR3 spans 15 amino acids. The trim removed 5 bases at V and 4 bases at J, leaving 5 bases unmatched. Germline CDR1 SGHTA, CDR2 FQGNSA. CDR3 region: CASSPWTSGSDTQYF. CDR3 DNA: TGTGCCAGCAGCCCGTGGACTAGCGGGTCAGATACGCAGTATTTT.